The rows below give T cell receptor beta chains drawn from one sample of a study of shared T cell receptors in the human thymus. The method was immunoSEQ multiplex PCR; TCRdb's version includes in-frame clones alone and lacks a portion of them. Here the sample spans some 700,000 clones, roughly 90% being singletons. The sample was also linked to a second study, of human thymus T cells.

Sequenced sample: thymocytes. The origin of the receptors is a boy younger than two with a congenital heart defect. Each CDR3 is given with its conserved first and last residue. Fields, in order: D gene, CDR3 length, clone size, V gene, J gene, CDR3 DNA, CDR3 protein. The D gene is left open where the match is weak. Clone size is given for some rows only: seen once, a few or many times, or a class if the clone is expanded.

d_gene: TRBD1
len: 19
abundance: NA
v_gene: TRBV7-9
j_gene: TRBJ2-5
CDR3nt: TGTGCCAGCAGCTTAGGGCGACTCGAGAGGGACAGCATTATGGAGACCCAGTACTTC
CDR3aa: CASSLGRLERDSIMETQYF

d_gene: TRBD1
len: 20
abundance: once
v_gene: TRBV27
j_gene: TRBJ1-5
CDR3nt: TGTGCCAGCAGTTCCACCCTAGCTTTGGACAGGGAAGGTGGCAATCAGCCCCAGCATTTT
CDR3aa: CASSSTLALDREGGNQPQHF

d_gene: NA
len: 14
abundance: NA
v_gene: TRBV10-1
j_gene: TRBJ2-2
CDR3nt: TGCGCCAGCAGTGAGAGGGGGAACACCGGGGAGCTGTTTTTT
CDR3aa: CASSERGNTGELFF

d_gene: TRBD1
len: 15
abundance: NA
v_gene: TRBV18
j_gene: TRBJ2-7
CDR3nt: TGTGCCAGCTCACCGCACCAGGGACAGGGGGACGAGCAGTACTTC
CDR3aa: CASSPHQGQGDEQYF

d_gene: NA
len: 15
abundance: few
v_gene: TRBV5-4
j_gene: TRBJ2-1
CDR3nt: TGTGCCAGCAGCTCCGGACTAAGGAACTACAATGAGCAGTTCTTC
CDR3aa: CASSSGLRNYNEQFF

d_gene: TRBD1
len: 16
abundance: NA
v_gene: TRBV7-2
j_gene: TRBJ2-7
CDR3nt: TGTGCCAGCAGCTTTCATAACAGGGGGCGCGGCTACGAGCAGTACTTC
CDR3aa: CASSFHNRGRGYEQYF

d_gene: NA
len: 14
abundance: once
v_gene: TRBV9
j_gene: TRBJ2-6
CDR3nt: TGTGCCAGCAGCATTATCTCTGGGGCCAACGTCCTGACTTTC
CDR3aa: CASSIISGANVLTF

d_gene: TRBD2
len: 17
abundance: NA
v_gene: TRBV12-5
j_gene: TRBJ2-2
CDR3nt: TGTGCTAGTGGTTTGGTACTTACTAGCGGGAACACCGGGGAGCTGTTTTTT
CDR3aa: CASGLVLTSGNTGELFF

d_gene: TRBD2
len: 14
abundance: NA
v_gene: TRBV27
j_gene: TRBJ2-7
CDR3nt: TGTGCCAGCAGATTCACAGCGGGAGTCCACGAGCAGTACTTC
CDR3aa: CASRFTAGVHEQYF

d_gene: NA
len: 17
abundance: NA
v_gene: TRBV2
j_gene: TRBJ2-1
CDR3nt: TGTGCCAGCAGCGCCGACTACGAGGTGGTGAGTTTCGATGAGCAGTTCTTC
CDR3aa: CASSADYEVVSFDEQFF

d_gene: NA
len: 14
abundance: NA
v_gene: TRBV5-5
j_gene: TRBJ1-2
CDR3nt: TGTGCCAGCGGGTTGGGCGCAGGGGACTATGGCTACACCTTC
CDR3aa: CASGLGAGDYGYTF

d_gene: TRBD2
len: 16
abundance: NA
v_gene: TRBV27
j_gene: TRBJ2-1
CDR3nt: TGTGCCAGCAGTTTAACAGGGACTAGCGGGATCAATGAGCAGTTCTTC
CDR3aa: CASSLTGTSGINEQFF

d_gene: TRBD2
len: 20
abundance: once
v_gene: TRBV14
j_gene: TRBJ2-7
CDR3nt: TGTGCCAGCAGCCAAGGCCTAGCGGGAGAAACGACTACGAGCTCCTACGAGCAGTACTTC
CDR3aa: CASSQGLAGETTTSSYEQYF

d_gene: NA
len: 12
abundance: once
v_gene: TRBV29-1
j_gene: TRBJ2-1
CDR3nt: TGCAGCGTTGAGGCCCTGCGGGCTGAGCAGTTCTTC
CDR3aa: CSVEALRAEQFF

d_gene: NA
len: 15
abundance: few
v_gene: TRBV2
j_gene: TRBJ1-5
CDR3nt: TGTGCCAGCAGGCAGGGCAGGGGTAGCAATCAGCCCCAGCATTTT
CDR3aa: CASRQGRGSNQPQHF

d_gene: TRBD2
len: 18
abundance: NA
v_gene: TRBV5-4
j_gene: TRBJ2-7
CDR3nt: TGTGCCAGCAGCTTGCTCCCCCCGGGGGGGGTCTTCTCCTACGAGCAGTACTTC
CDR3aa: CASSLLPPGGVFSYEQYF

d_gene: NA
len: 15
abundance: few
v_gene: TRBV27
j_gene: TRBJ2-7
CDR3nt: TGTGCCAGCAGTTCACAGGGCCGGGCCCACTACGAGCAGTACTTC
CDR3aa: CASSSQGRAHYEQYF

d_gene: TRBD1
len: 15
abundance: NA
v_gene: TRBV7-2
j_gene: TRBJ2-7
CDR3nt: TGTGCCAGCAGCTTAGCGAAGGGACAGACCTACGAGCAGTACTTC
CDR3aa: CASSLAKGQTYEQYF

d_gene: TRBD1
len: 14
abundance: NA
v_gene: TRBV5-6
j_gene: TRBJ1-2
CDR3nt: TGTGCCAGCAGCAAATGGCAGGGGGCGAAAGGCTACACCTTC
CDR3aa: CASSKWQGAKGYTF

d_gene: TRBD1
len: 15
abundance: NA
v_gene: TRBV18
j_gene: TRBJ1-2
CDR3nt: TGTGCCAGCTCACCAGATCCGGGACAGAACTATGGCTACACCTTC
CDR3aa: CASSPDPGQNYGYTF

d_gene: TRBD2
len: 17
abundance: NA
v_gene: TRBV27
j_gene: TRBJ2-2
CDR3nt: TGTGCCAGCAGTTTATGGGGGGGAGCGGTTCTAACCGGGGAGCTGTTTTTT
CDR3aa: CASSLWGGAVLTGELFF

d_gene: NA
len: 13
abundance: NA
v_gene: TRBV10-1
j_gene: TRBJ2-7
CDR3nt: TGCGCCAGCAGTGAGTCATGGCCGTACGAGCAGTACTTC
CDR3aa: CASSESWPYEQYF

d_gene: NA
len: 15
abundance: NA
v_gene: TRBV14
j_gene: TRBJ2-7
CDR3nt: TGTGCCAGCAGTCGATCTGACAGCCTGTCCTACGAGCAGTACTTC
CDR3aa: CASSRSDSLSYEQYF

d_gene: TRBD2
len: 15
abundance: NA
v_gene: TRBV30
j_gene: TRBJ2-1
CDR3nt: TGTGCCTGGAGTGAATTAGCGGGGGGGAACAATGAGCAGTTCTTC
CDR3aa: CAWSELAGGNNEQFF

d_gene: TRBD2
len: 17
abundance: NA
v_gene: TRBV4-3
j_gene: TRBJ2-3
CDR3nt: TGCGCCAGCAGCCATGACTTAGCGGGAGGGCCTGCAGATACGCAGTATTTT
CDR3aa: CASSHDLAGGPADTQYF

d_gene: NA
len: 17
abundance: NA
v_gene: TRBV19
j_gene: TRBJ2-7
CDR3nt: TGTGCCAGTAGCAATAACGGGGATGTATGGGATCTGTACGAGCAGTACTTC
CDR3aa: CASSNNGDVWDLYEQYF

d_gene: NA
len: 13
abundance: NA
v_gene: TRBV18
j_gene: TRBJ2-7
CDR3nt: TGTGCCAGCTCACCAACAGGCTCGTACGAGCAGTACTTC
CDR3aa: CASSPTGSYEQYF

d_gene: TRBD1
len: 13
abundance: NA
v_gene: TRBV18
j_gene: TRBJ1-1
CDR3nt: TGTGCCAGCTCACCTACCGGACAGGCTGAAGCTTTCTTT
CDR3aa: CASSPTGQAEAFF

d_gene: NA
len: 13
abundance: once
v_gene: TRBV11-2
j_gene: TRBJ2-2
CDR3nt: TGTGCCAGCAGCTTACGGCGGGGCGGGGAGCTGTTTTTT
CDR3aa: CASSLRRGGELFF

d_gene: TRBD1
len: 14
abundance: few
v_gene: TRBV2
j_gene: TRBJ2-7
CDR3nt: TGTGCCATCCTCCTCCGGGACAGGGTCTACGAGCAGTACTTC
CDR3aa: CAILLRDRVYEQYF

d_gene: TRBD1
len: 12
abundance: once
v_gene: TRBV30
j_gene: TRBJ2-7
CDR3nt: TGTGCCTGGAATGAGACAGGGCCCGAGCAGTACTTC
CDR3aa: CAWNETGPEQYF

d_gene: NA
len: 15
abundance: NA
v_gene: TRBV6-1
j_gene: TRBJ1-2
CDR3nt: TGTGCCAGCAGTGAAGCTAAGGGGGGGGGCTATGGCTACACCTTC
CDR3aa: CASSEAKGGGYGYTF

d_gene: NA
len: 14
abundance: NA
v_gene: TRBV2
j_gene: TRBJ2-3
CDR3nt: TGTGCCAGCGGCACTAACAGGGACCCAGATACGCAGTATTTT
CDR3aa: CASGTNRDPDTQYF

d_gene: TRBD1
len: 17
abundance: NA
v_gene: TRBV27
j_gene: TRBJ2-3
CDR3nt: TGTGCCAGCAGTCATTGCGAGGGGGCGACTAGCACAGATACGCAGTATTTT
CDR3aa: CASSHCEGATSTDTQYF

d_gene: TRBD1
len: 15
abundance: NA
v_gene: TRBV5-4
j_gene: TRBJ1-5
CDR3nt: TGTGCCAGCAGCCCGGGGACAGGGGCCAATCAGCCCCAGCATTTT
CDR3aa: CASSPGTGANQPQHF

d_gene: NA
len: 16
abundance: few
v_gene: TRBV4-3
j_gene: TRBJ2-7
CDR3nt: TGCGCCAGCAGCCAAGATTGGGAGACACTCTCCTACGAGCAGTACTTC
CDR3aa: CASSQDWETLSYEQYF

d_gene: NA
len: 15
abundance: NA
v_gene: TRBV7-2
j_gene: TRBJ2-5
CDR3nt: TGTGCCAGCAGCTTCCTCTTCAGGGACTTAGGGACCCAGTACTTC
CDR3aa: CASSFLFRDLGTQYF

d_gene: TRBD1
len: 15
abundance: NA
v_gene: TRBV18
j_gene: TRBJ1-1
CDR3nt: TGTGCCAGCTCACGAGAGACAGGGGCGAACACTGAAGCTTTCTTT
CDR3aa: CASSRETGANTEAFF

d_gene: NA
len: 17
abundance: few
v_gene: TRBV30
j_gene: TRBJ1-5
CDR3nt: TGTGCCTGGAGTTCCCCCCCCCACACAGGGTGCAATCAGCCCCAGCATTTT
CDR3aa: CAWSSPPHTGCNQPQHF

d_gene: NA
len: 17
abundance: few
v_gene: TRBV4-3
j_gene: TRBJ1-3
CDR3nt: TGCGCCAGCAGCCAAGTCCTTACAGCTAACTCTGGAAACACCATATATTTT
CDR3aa: CASSQVLTANSGNTIYF

d_gene: NA
len: 14
abundance: NA
v_gene: TRBV6-1
j_gene: TRBJ1-5
CDR3nt: TGTGCCAGCAGCCTAGCCAACCCCAATCAGCCCCAGCATTTT
CDR3aa: CASSLANPNQPQHF

d_gene: TRBD2
len: 18
abundance: NA
v_gene: TRBV5-4
j_gene: TRBJ2-3
CDR3nt: TGTGCCAGCAGCTCGGGACTAGCGGGAGGATATTATACAGATACGCAGTATTTT
CDR3aa: CASSSGLAGGYYTDTQYF

d_gene: NA
len: 16
abundance: once
v_gene: TRBV11-3
j_gene: TRBJ2-1
CDR3nt: TGTGCCAGCAGCTTCAGGGGGCTAGCGGGGTACAATGAGCAGTTCTTC
CDR3aa: CASSFRGLAGYNEQFF

d_gene: TRBD1
len: 17
abundance: once
v_gene: TRBV4-2
j_gene: TRBJ1-1
CDR3nt: TGTGCCAGCAGCCCCCTAACAGGGGGTTTTGTGGACACTGAAGCTTTCTTT
CDR3aa: CASSPLTGGFVDTEAFF

d_gene: NA
len: 14
abundance: NA
v_gene: TRBV5-1
j_gene: TRBJ2-7
CDR3nt: TGCGCCAGCAGCTTGGGAGGCAGCTCCTACGAGCAGTACTTC
CDR3aa: CASSLGGSSYEQYF

d_gene: NA
len: 14
abundance: NA
v_gene: TRBV21-1
j_gene: TRBJ2-7
CDR3nt: TGTGCCAGCAGGACTAGCGGGAGGGTTGGCGAGCAGTACTTC
CDR3aa: CASRTSGRVGEQYF

d_gene: TRBD1
len: 12
abundance: NA
v_gene: TRBV11-2
j_gene: TRBJ2-5
CDR3nt: TGTGCCAGCAAGGGGACAGTGGGGACCCAGTACTTC
CDR3aa: CASKGTVGTQYF

d_gene: NA
len: 14
abundance: few
v_gene: TRBV6-5
j_gene: TRBJ1-2
CDR3nt: TGTGCCAGCAGTAAACTTCGGGTAGCCTATGGCTACACCTTC
CDR3aa: CASSKLRVAYGYTF

d_gene: TRBD2
len: 18
abundance: few
v_gene: TRBV7-2
j_gene: TRBJ2-7
CDR3nt: TGTGCCAGCAGCCCTAGGACTAGCGGGAGTTTGGTCCTCCACGAGCAGTACTTC
CDR3aa: CASSPRTSGSLVLHEQYF

d_gene: TRBD1
len: 17
abundance: NA
v_gene: TRBV28
j_gene: TRBJ1-5
CDR3nt: TGTGCCAGCAGTTTATCCACCCGGCGGCAGGGGGATCAGCCCCAGCATTTT
CDR3aa: CASSLSTRRQGDQPQHF

d_gene: TRBD1
len: 14
abundance: NA
v_gene: TRBV27
j_gene: TRBJ1-4
CDR3nt: TGTGCCAGCAGAAAACAGGGGACTAATGAAAAACTGTTTTTT
CDR3aa: CASRKQGTNEKLFF

d_gene: NA
len: 16
abundance: NA
v_gene: TRBV2
j_gene: TRBJ2-4
CDR3nt: TGTGCCAGCAGTGAAGGGGGCAGGGTGGCCAAAAACATTCAGTACTTC
CDR3aa: CASSEGGRVAKNIQYF

d_gene: TRBD2
len: 19
abundance: NA
v_gene: TRBV19
j_gene: TRBJ2-3
CDR3nt: TGTGCCAGTAGTACTCCTAGCGGGAGAGAGAGGAGGTTCACGGATACACAGTATTTT
CDR3aa: CASSTPSGRERRFTDTQYF

d_gene: TRBD2
len: 17
abundance: NA
v_gene: TRBV7-7
j_gene: TRBJ2-1
CDR3nt: TGTGCCAGCAGCTCTCGGACTAGCCGTAGCTCCTACAATGAGCAGTTCTTC
CDR3aa: CASSSRTSRSSYNEQFF

d_gene: TRBD2
len: 16
abundance: NA
v_gene: TRBV7-8
j_gene: TRBJ2-1
CDR3nt: TGTGCCAGCAGCCGTAGGGACCGGGACTACCACAATGAGCAGTTCTTC
CDR3aa: CASSRRDRDYHNEQFF